The next 4 T cell receptor beta chains were all read from a single sample in a study of T cell responses to AZD1222 COVID-19 vaccine. Sequencing used immunoSEQ multiplex PCR; TCRdb keeps in-frame clones, though not all of them. The sample yields some 120,000 clones, 91% seen once. Sequenced here: peripheral blood, sampled on day 0 of AZD1222 vaccination. These receptors were obtained from an adult in good health.

The genes are TRBV5-1 and TRBJ1-2; 9 bases fit TRBD1. This CDR3 comprises 13 residues. CDR1 and CDR2 from the germline V gene are SGHRS and YFSETQ. The trim removed 4 bases at V and 6 bases at J, leaving 4 bases unmatched. CDR3 residues: CASSQGQGDGYTF. The CDR3 nucleotides are TGCGCCAGCAGCCAGGGACAGGGAGATGGCTACACCTTC.

The chain is built from TRBV12-3 or TRBV12-4 and TRBJ1-2; possible D gene TRBD1, 6 bases. Trimming left V 3 bases short and J 8 bases short, with 10 bases between. This CDR3 has 12 residues. The CDR3 protein is CASSFTGSGYTF. The CDR3 DNA sequence: TGTGCCAGCAGTTTCACAGGGTCCGGCTACACCTTC.

The chain links TRBV2 to TRBJ2-1; no firm D call. V dropped 0 bases and J dropped 6 bases, with 6 bases sitting between them. The V gene's germline CDR1 is SNHLY and CDR2 FYNNEI. CDR3 length: 13 amino acids. DNA for the CDR3: TGTGCCAGCAGTGAAGCAGGGTTCAATGAGCAGTTCTTC. Translating gives CASSEAGFNEQFF.

This chain uses TRBV3-1 (or the pseudogene TRBV3-2) with TRBJ1-1; TRBD1 matches at 8 bases. The CDR3 totals 15 residues. The V gene end was trimmed by 2 bases and the J gene end by 4 bases; junction bases not matched to a gene: 6. CDR1 and CDR2 from the germline V gene are LGHDT and YNNKEL (reference sequence). Written as DNA, the CDR3 is TGTGCCAGCAGCCAATCCAGGGGGCTTGGCACTGAAGCTTTCTTT. Amino acid sequence: CASSQSRGLGTEAFF.